Sequencing of this T cell receptor beta chain was carried out in a study of cytomegalovirus exposure and HLA in healthy donors. Here immunoSEQ multiplex PCR was the method, and the copy in TCRdb shows in-frame clones only, minus some. Among a few hundred thousand clones listed, 88% were seen once. In germline, CDR1 is MNHEY, CDR2 SMNVEV (reference sequence). The CDR3 length is 13 residues. Germline trimming cut 6 bases from V and 2 bases from J; bases unmatched to any gene: 2. This clonotype was obtained from a woman between 18 and 29 years old in good health and CMV-seronegative. The sequenced sample consisted of PBMCs. The V and J genes are TRBV27 and TRBJ2-7; 9 bases map to TRBD2. The DNA of the CDR3 is TGTGCCAGCAGGACTAGCGGCACCTACGAGCAGTACTTC. As protein: CASRTSGTYEQYF.